The source of this T cell receptor (beta chain) is a study of cytomegalovirus exposure and HLA in healthy donors. Study conclusions and caveats: Apart from CMV serostatus, no immune exposure information was available.

As regards this clone: What it recognizes is unknown. This sample includes further DNA sequences coding for the same CDR3.

PCR amplification relied on 60 Vbeta primers (plus 13 Jbeta primers). Sequencing was performed with immunoSEQ multiplex PCR; in TCRdb, only in-frame clones are kept and a portion is missing. The table has 220,000 or so clones, around 80% seen once. V lost 4 bases and J lost 5; bases outside the gene matches: 9. From germline, CDR1 is SGHDT and CDR2 YYEEEE. This CDR3 contains 14 residues. The chain has TRBV5-6 and TRBJ2-7; 7 bases are shared with TRBD2. The receptor was derived from a man aged 45 to 65 in good health and CMV-seronegative. Sequencing was done on a sample of PBMCs. CDR3 in DNA: TGTGCCAGCAGCCTAGGACTAGGGCGTAACGAGCAGTACTTC. It yields the protein CASSLGLGRNEQYF.